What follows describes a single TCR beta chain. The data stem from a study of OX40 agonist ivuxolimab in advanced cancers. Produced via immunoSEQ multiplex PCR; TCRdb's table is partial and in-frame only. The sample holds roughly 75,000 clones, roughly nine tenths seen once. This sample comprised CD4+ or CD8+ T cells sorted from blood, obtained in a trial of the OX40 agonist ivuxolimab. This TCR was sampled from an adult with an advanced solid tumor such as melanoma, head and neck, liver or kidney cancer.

The CDR3 nucleotides are TGTGCCAGCAGCGGAACAGGAGGCCCAGAGACCCAGTACTTC. Translated, it gives CASSGTGGPETQYF. The chain uses TRBV9 and TRBJ2-5; D possibly uses TRBD1 or TRBD2 (5 bases each). V was clipped by 3 bases and J by 4 bases, with 13 bases between them. Germline V gene lookup returns CDR1 SGDLS and CDR2 YYNGEE. The CDR3 contains 14 residues. The full variable domain, in which reference TRBV9 and TRBJ2-5 provide the parts outside the CDR3, is DSGVTQTPKHLITATGQRVTLRCSPRSGDLSVYWYQQSLDQGLQFLIQYYNGEERAKGNILERFSAQQFPDLHSELNLSSLELGDSALYFCASSGTGGPETQYFGPGTRLLVL.